This TCR beta chain was identified during a study of Graves' ophthalmopathy and Graves' hyperthyroidism. Findings and limits, study-wide: Appearing in blood as well were most expanded thyroid clonotypes above 0.001 frequency.

Scientists amplified the TCR beta CDR3 regions from RNA transcripts. The workflow started with a first-round RT-PCR run with HTBI primers and then moved on to a second-round multiplex PCR. TCRdb itself ran the multiplex PCR reads through MiXCR, one entry per CDR3 protein. Of under 350,000 distinct CDR3 sequences in the sample, roughly 15% were seen once. Orbital computed tomography, thyroid ultrasound, TRAb, serum thyroxine and clinical symptoms formed the basis of diagnosis. This clonotype was observed at least ten times. Its target is not known. Sequenced material: peripheral blood. The receptor was isolated from an adult man with Graves' ophthalmopathy.

The CDR3 sequence is CAISGEGRSSYGYTF. CDR3 in DNA: TGTGCCATCAGTGGGGAGGGCAGGTCGTCATATGGCTACACCTTC. The V gene is TRBV10-3, the J gene TRBJ1-2; D unclear. V lost 4 bases, J lost 5 bases, and 17 bases lay in between. The CDR3 sequence is 15 residues long. Germline CDR1 and CDR2: ENHRY and SYGVKD.